The rows below give T cell receptor beta chains drawn from one sample of a study of blood T cell repertoires in COVID-19. TCRdb's copy holds only in-frame clones and misses some; the assay was immunoSEQ multiplex PCR. The sample lists 360,000 or so clones, around 90% occurring once. Input material: peripheral blood. The receptors originated from a young man with active or convalescent COVID-19. Both conserved end residues are part of each CDR3. The order of the fields is clone size, D gene, V gene, J gene, CDR3 protein, CDR3 DNA. D genes are given only for firm matches. Size is omitted from some rows. Given values are once, few, many or a class for expanded clones.

NA	NA	TRBV24-1	TRBJ2-4	CATSDAGLAKNIQYF	TGTGCCACCAGTGACGCCGGACTAGCCAAAAACATTCAGTACTTC
once	TRBD2	TRBV27	TRBJ2-1	CASKEAGTYNEQFF	TGTGCCAGCAAAGAAGCGGGGACCTACAATGAGCAGTTCTTC
NA	TRBD1	TRBV11-3	TRBJ2-1	CASSTTGTGGNEQFF	TGTGCCAGCAGCACCACGGGGACAGGGGGCAATGAGCAGTTCTTC
NA	NA	TRBV11-2	TRBJ2-7	CASSLDLSYEQYF	TGTGCCAGCAGCTTAGATCTTTCGTACGAGCAGTACTTC
NA	NA	TRBV24-1	TRBJ1-5	CATSEAGNQPQHF	TGTGCCACCAGTGAAGCAGGGAATCAGCCCCAGCATTTT
NA	TRBD1	TRBV6-2/TRBV6-3	TRBJ2-1	CASSYDPRQGANEQFF	TGTGCCAGCAGTTACGACCCGCGACAGGGGGCCAATGAGCAGTTCTTC
NA	TRBD1	TRBV4-3	TRBJ1-3	CASSQGRTGSGNTIYF	TGCGCCAGCAGCCAAGGACGGACAGGGTCTGGAAACACCATATATTTT
NA	TRBD1	TRBV19	TRBJ2-7	CASSISKGAGEQYF	TGTGCCAGTAGTATATCTAAGGGGGCGGGCGAGCAGTACTTC
NA	NA	TRBV28	TRBJ1-1	CASESGMNTEAFF	TGTGCCAGCGAATCAGGGATGAACACTGAAGCTTTCTTT
NA	NA	TRBV28	TRBJ2-3	CASSLALARITDTQYF	TGTGCCAGCAGTTTAGCACTAGCCCGAATCACAGATACGCAGTATTTT
NA	NA	TRBV6-5	TRBJ1-5	CASSYGGAGQPQHF	TGTGCCAGCAGTTACGGAGGGGCGGGTCAGCCCCAGCATTTT
NA	TRBD2	TRBV6-6	TRBJ2-3	CASSSGTNSDTQYF	TGTGCCAGCAGCAGCGGGACTAACTCAGATACGCAGTATTTT
NA	NA	TRBV2	TRBJ1-4	CASTADQGQTNEKLFF	TGTGCCAGCACCGCAGACCAGGGACAAACTAATGAAAAACTGTTTTTT
NA	NA	TRBV28	TRBJ1-2	CASSLVRESVSYGYTF	TGTGCCAGCAGTTTAGTTCGGGAGTCAGTATCCTATGGCTACACCTTC
few	NA	TRBV4-3	TRBJ1-5	CASSQDRGYQPQHF	TGCGCCAGCAGCCAAGACAGGGGATATCAGCCCCAGCATTTT
NA	NA	TRBV27	TRBJ2-7	CASSYRATYEQYF	TGTGCCAGCAGTTACAGGGCCACCTACGAGCAGTACTTC
NA	TRBD2	TRBV20-1	TRBJ2-7	CSASGSGGRDYEQYF	TGCAGTGCTAGTGGGAGCGGGGGCCGGGACTACGAGCAGTACTTC
NA	NA	TRBV4-2	TRBJ2-2	CASSQDGGPGELFF	TGTGCCAGCAGCCAAGACGGGGGACCCGGGGAGCTGTTTTTT
few	NA	TRBV7-9	TRBJ1-2	CASSSGDNYGYTF	TGTGCCAGCAGTTCAGGGGATAACTATGGCTACACCTTC
NA	TRBD1	TRBV29-1	TRBJ1-6	CSVRDRPYSPLHF	TGCAGCGTTAGGGACAGGCCCTATTCACCCCTCCACTTT
NA	NA	TRBV19	TRBJ2-7	CASSNRQPHYEQYF	TGTGCCAGTAGTAATCGACAGCCTCATTACGAGCAGTACTTC
NA	TRBD1	TRBV13	TRBJ1-2	CASSLGLQGAQGYTF	TGTGCCAGCAGCTTAGGTCTCCAGGGGGCGCAAGGCTACACCTTC
NA	TRBD1	TRBV7-9	TRBJ2-1	CASSLEQGRELF	TGTGCCAGCAGCTTAGAACAGGGGAGAGAACTCTTC